The 20 T cell receptor beta chains listed next were all sequenced from one sample in a study of T-cell reconstitution after alpha-beta-depleted transplantation in children. Preparation of the TCRbeta library involved a method that used unique molecular identifiers. TCRdb redid the calling of the PCR reads with MiXCR, one entry per CDR3 protein. The data hold hundreds of thousands of distinct CDR3 sequences, with about 21% observed a single time. This sample comprised PBMCs, mostly from graft donor cells, obtained 360 days after TCRalphabeta/CD19-depleted stem cell transplant. All receptors come from a boy under three years old who had a stem cell transplant for acute myeloid leukemia, so the T cells may come from the graft donor.

This clonotype was counted only a few times. The chain joins TRBV20-1 to TRBJ2-3, with D perhaps TRBD2 (6 bases). V lost 6 bases and J 0 bases, leaving 13 bases between the germline ends. This CDR3 has 14 amino acids. Germline V gene data show CDR1 as DFQATT and CDR2 as SNEGSKA (reference sequence). CDR3: CSAPRRGSTDTQYF. DNA for the CDR3: TGCAGTGCGCCCCGGCGGGGTAGCACAGATACGCAGTATTTT.

The chain is built from TRBV12-3 or TRBV12-4 and TRBJ2-7; 8 bases line up with TRBD1. CDR3 size: 13 residues. V gave up 4 bases and J gave up 9 bases; unmatched junction bases: 8. The DNA for the CDR3 is TGTGCCAGCAGTTCGGGACAGGCCACTTTGCAGTACGTC. Encoded protein: CASSSGQATLQYV.

This clonotype was observed at least ten times. V usage is TRBV5-1 and J usage is TRBJ2-5; 9 bases are shared with TRBD1. Germline V gene sequence: CDR1 SGHRS, CDR2 YFSETQ. The CDR3 covers 14 residues. Trimming at V came to 5 bases and at J to 3 bases, leaving 5 bases not matched to a gene. The CDR3 DNA is TGCGCCAGCAGTTGGGGGGACAGGGAAGAGACCCAGTACTTC. Encoded protein: CASSWGDREETQYF.

CDR3 DNA sequence: TGTGCCAGCGGATTAGCGGGGGGGCCAGGAGAGACCCAGTACTTC. It yields the protein CASGLAGGPGETQYF. The chain links TRBV6-1 to TRBJ2-5, with 11 bases matching TRBD2. Germline CDR1 reads MNHNS; CDR2 reads SASEGT. The CDR3 runs to 15 residues. V was pared by 8 bases and J by 4 bases, with 9 bases of the junction left unmatched.

This clonotype showed up just a few times. The gene calls are TRBV20-1 and TRBJ1-4, with no clear D. The ends were cut back, 0 bases at V and 15 bases at J, with 20 bases in the middle. The CDR3 contains 14 residues. CDR1 is DFQATT, CDR2 SNEGSKA, per germline (reference sequence). CDR3 protein: CSARELGRSFSVFF. The CDR3 nucleotides read TGCAGTGCTAGAGAGCTTGGACGGTCCTTTTCGGTGTTTTTT.

This clonotype was seen repeatedly, ten times or more. This rearrangement joins TRBV12-3 or TRBV12-4 to TRBJ2-2; no clear D. V was pared by 3 bases and J by 6 bases, with 8 bases between. This CDR3 is built from 13 residues. CDR3 amino acids: CASSFRIAGELFF. The CDR3 nucleotides read TGTGCCAGCAGTTTCCGGATCGCCGGGGAGCTGTTTTTT.

This clonotype has ten or more counts. The rearrangement links TRBV18 to TRBJ1-5; D might be TRBD1 (5 bases). The germline CDR1 and CDR2 sequences are KGHSH and LQKENI. The CDR3 totals 15 residues. The V and J ends lost 3 bases and 3 bases respectively, with 12 bases between them. The CDR3, as DNA: TGTGCCAGCTCACCGTTTTCGGGACTCAATCAGCCCCAGCATTTT. Translated, it gives CASSPFSGLNQPQHF.

This clonotype was picked up a small number of times. The gene calls are TRBV20-1 and TRBJ2-5; weak D call: TRBD1 (6 bases). The CDR3 totals 13 residues. Trimming removed 6 bases at V and 1 base at J, with 12 bases between. CDR1 DFQATT and CDR2 SNEGSKA come from the germline V gene (reference sequence). The CDR3 DNA reads as TGCAGTGCAACGGGGACAACCCAAGAGACCCAGTACTTC. Encoded protein: CSATGTTQETQYF.

This clonotype has more than one count but fewer than ten. This chain uses TRBV7-2 with TRBJ2-7; D might be TRBD1 (6 bases). CDR1 is SGHTA and CDR2 is FQGNSA in the germline V gene. The CDR3 runs 13 residues. V was trimmed by 5 bases and J by 4 bases, leaving 12 bases between them. CDR3 sequence reads: CASSPQGLYEQYF. For the CDR3, the DNA is TGTGCCAGCAGCCCACAGGGTTTGTACGAGCAGTACTTC.

The gene calls are TRBV6-1 and TRBJ2-7, with 7 positions matching TRBD2. The CDR3 extends over 13 amino acids. Germline V CDR1 and CDR2: MNHNS, SASEGT. CDR3: CASREAGRYEQYV. DNA for the CDR3: TGTGCCAGCAGGGAAGCGGGACGCTACGAGCAGTACGTC.

This clonotype was recorded at least ten times. This rearrangement joins TRBV20-1 to TRBJ1-2; unclear D gene. CDR3 length: 11 amino acids. From germline, CDR1 is DFQATT and CDR2 SNEGSKA (reference sequence). Trimming shortened V by 4 bases and J by 0 bases, and 3 bases separated the two germline ends. The CDR3 loop reads CSATANYGYTF. CDR3 nucleotides: TGCAGTGCTACAGCTAACTATGGCTACACCTTC.

This clonotype has a count of ten or more. The V gene is TRBV28, the J gene TRBJ2-7; D possibly corresponds to TRBD1 (6 bases). The CDR3 is made up of 14 amino acids. V lost 3 bases, J lost 2 bases, and 11 bases lay in between. Germline V gives CDR1 MDHEN, CDR2 SYDVKM. CDR3: CASSFSDRPYEQYV. The CDR3 nucleotides are TGTGCCAGCAGTTTCTCGGACAGACCCTACGAGCAGTACGTC.

The V gene is TRBV4-1, the J gene TRBJ2-1; the D gene could be TRBD1 or TRBD2 (6 bases each). The CDR3 consists of 15 residues. Germline CDR1 reads MGHRA; CDR2 reads YSYEKL. V lost 4 bases and J 8 bases, leaving 18 bases between the germline ends. CDR3 sequence: CASSPHREAWDEQFF. The CDR3 region has the DNA TGCGCCAGCAGCCCCCACAGGGAGGCCTGGGATGAGCAGTTCTTC.

This clonotype was seen many times. This chain uses TRBV12-3 or TRBV12-4 with TRBJ2-7, with D uncertain. This CDR3 contains 13 residues. Trimming left V 5 bases short and J 4 bases short, with 12 bases between. This chain's CDR3 is CASSPHGEYEQYV. CDR3 in DNA: TGTGCCAGCAGTCCACACGGAGAGTACGAGCAGTACGTC.

The chain uses TRBV28 and TRBJ2-6, with 8 bases matching TRBD1. The ends lost 5 bases at V and 4 bases at J; junction bases unmatched: 4. The CDR3 covers 15 residues. The germline CDR1 and CDR2 sequences are MDHEN and SYDVKM. CDR3 in DNA: TGTGCCAGCAGTCTCTGGACAGGGGGGGCCAACGTCCTGACTTTC. Translated: CASSLWTGGANVLTF.

This clonotype was recorded at least ten times. The chain uses TRBV5-1 and TRBJ1-5; no definite D call. V shed 4 bases and J shed 4 bases, with 9 bases lying between them. The CDR3 has 13 amino acids. Germline V gene data show CDR1 as SGHRS and CDR2 as YFSETQ. CDR3 amino acids: CASSKFLNQPQHF. The CDR3 region has the DNA TGCGCCAGCAGCAAGTTTTTGAATCAGCCCCAGCATTTT.

This clonotype was found many times. The J gene is TRBJ1-2, the V gene TRBV10-3; 7 positions match TRBD1. The CDR3 has 13 amino acids. J was trimmed by 2 bases and V by 9 bases; bases with no gene match: 6. Germline V lookup: CDR1 ENHRY, CDR2 SYGVKD. The CDR3 DNA follows: TGTGCCATGGCGACAGGGCCCAACTATGGCTACACCTTC. Translating it yields CAMATGPNYGYTF.

At least ten counts were recorded for this clonotype. This chain connects TRBV28 to TRBJ1-2; no clear D gene. V dropped 3 bases and J dropped 4 bases, with 12 bases sitting between them. Germline values: CDR1 MDHEN, CDR2 SYDVKM. The CDR3 runs to 14 residues. CDR3 bases: TGTGCCAGCAGTTTCCTGCGGGTTTCCTATGGCTACACCTTC. Translation: CASSFLRVSYGYTF.

The J gene is TRBJ2-7, the V gene TRBV4-3, with D unclear. The CDR3 spans 12 residues. Deletions cut 4 bases from V and 3 bases from J, with 7 bases between. Germline CDR1 and CDR2: LGHNA and YSLEER. The CDR3 protein is CASSPDGYEQYF. The CDR3, as DNA: TGCGCCAGCAGCCCGGACGGCTACGAGCAGTACTTC.

This clonotype was seen repeatedly, ten times or more. The V call is TRBV7-9, the J call TRBJ2-2, with D uncertain. With 5 bases removed from V and 13 bases from J, the gap between germline ends came to 20 bases. This CDR3 is 14 amino acids long. Germline CDR1 SEHNR, CDR2 FQNEAQ (reference sequence). The CDR3 DNA follows: TGTGCCAGCAGCCCAGATACATTGAATAGGTGGCTGTTTTTT. Residues: CASSPDTLNRWLFF.